This T cell receptor beta chain was identified during a study of beta chain features in type 1 diabetes. Study-level information: Age and gender were similar between patients and healthy donors, as were cell yields. General study results and limits: Shortening that was moderate but significant affected the TCRB CDR3s of Type 1 diabetes patients in all four CD4+ subsets. Sequencing used cDNA, and cells with high TCR expression could therefore be over-represented.

The isolated RNA, all of it, was reverse transcribed, so expressed TCRB transcripts were what got sequenced. Using immunoSEQ multiplex PCR, the repertoire was profiled, and TCRdb retains in-frame clones only, with some absent. The sample records around 250,000 clones, 25% to 30% being singletons. A word on this clone: Its antigen remains unknown.

CDR1 and CDR2 from the germline V gene are SGHTA and FQGNSA. The CDR3 sequence is 16 residues long. The V gene end was trimmed by 2 bases and the J gene end by 7 bases; junction bases not matched to a gene: 4. Sequencing was performed on central memory CD4+ T cells from blood. This chain joins TRBV7-2 and TRBJ2-1, with 14 bases identical to TRBD2. This clonotype was obtained from a man aged 30-40 years in good health. CDR3 sequence reads: CASSLPGTSGRNEQFF. In DNA, the CDR3 is TGTGCCAGCAGCTTACCCGGGACTAGCGGGAGAAATGAGCAGTTCTTC.